A single sample is the source of the 16 T cell receptor beta chains below, sequenced in a study of T cells after yellow fever vaccination. In TCRdb, the 5' RACE reads were re-called with MiXCR into one record per CDR3 protein. Among about 630,000 distinct CDR3 sequences listed, 9% to 15% were seen once. This material consisted of PBMCs, taken on the day of the yellow fever booster vaccination. The receptors stem from a man under 40 who received the YFV17D yellow fever vaccine.

As for this clonotype: A much larger clone lies a single base off, so this may be a read error. The V and J genes are TRBV12-3 or TRBV12-4 and TRBJ2-7, with D tentatively TRBD2 (6 bases). V dropped 3 bases and J dropped 5 bases, with 11 bases sitting between them. The CDR3 loop spans 13 amino acids. The CDR3 sequence: CASSFAGSDEQYF. CDR3 coding DNA: TGTGCCAGCAGTTTCGCGGGATCCGACGAGCAGTACTTC.

This clonotype was recorded a few times. The J gene is TRBJ2-5, the V gene TRBV12-3 or TRBV12-4; tentatively, D is TRBD2 (5 bases). The CDR3 loop spans 15 amino acids. Trimming shortened V by 3 bases and J by 2 bases, and 13 bases separated the two germline ends. CDR3 sequence (DNA): TGTGCCAGCAGTTTCGGGATAGCGCAACAAGAGACCCAGTACTTC. Its protein is CASSFGIAQQETQYF.

J is TRBJ1-1 and V is TRBV29-1, with no clear D. The germline V gene has CDR1 SQVTM and CDR2 ANQGSEA. The CDR3 is 8 residues long. Trimming shortened V by 6 bases and J by 8 bases, and 4 bases separated the two germline ends. The CDR3 sequence: CSVTEAFF. The CDR3 DNA sequence: TGCAGCGTGACAGAAGCTTTCTTT. The complete variable domain, with remaining parts taken from reference TRBV29-1 and TRBJ1-1, reads SAVISQKPSRDICQRGTSLTIQCQVDSQVTMMFWYRQQPGQSLTLIATANQGSEATYESGFVIDKFPISRPNLTFSTLTVSNMSPEDSSIYLCSVTEAFFGQGTRLTVV.

The CDR3 DNA is TGTGCCAGCAGCGTAGCGGGGGAGCATTCACCCCTCCACTTT. This translates into CASSVAGEHSPLHF. The rearrangement joins TRBV9 to TRBJ1-6, with TRBD1 as a possible D gene (5 bases). The germline V gene has CDR1 SGDLS and CDR2 YYNGEE. CDR3 length: 14 amino acids. Trimming removed 0 bases from V and 8 bases from J, with 9 bases in between.

In this sample, this clonotype turned up a few times. The chain is built from TRBV12-3 or TRBV12-4 and TRBJ1-2, with 7 bases lining up with TRBD1. This CDR3 is 12 amino acids long. Trimming at V came to 7 bases and at J to 6 bases, leaving 5 bases not matched to a gene. The CDR3, as DNA: TGTGCCAGCACCCGACAGGGCAATGGCTACACCTTC. It is translated as CASTRQGNGYTF.

This clonotype turned up a few times. CDR3 sequence reads: CASTLAGAEGNEQFF. For the CDR3, the DNA is TGTGCCAGCACTTTAGCGGGAGCAGAGGGGAATGAGCAGTTCTTC. This rearrangement joins TRBV6-5 to TRBJ2-1, with 9 bases matching TRBD2. Germline V gives CDR1 MNHEY, CDR2 SVGAGI. The junction had 11 bases not matched to a gene; V was cut back by 7 bases and J by 7 bases. This CDR3 has 15 amino acids.

The rearrangement joins TRBV7-9 to TRBJ1-4; no clear D gene. V lost 4 bases to trimming and J lost 7 bases, with 7 bases between them. Germline values: CDR1 SEHNR, CDR2 FQNEAQ (reference sequence). The CDR3 contains 12 residues. The DNA for the CDR3 is TGTGCCAGCAGCTCCCACCTTGAAAAACTGTTTTTT. As protein: CASSSHLEKLFF. Drawing the rest from reference TRBV7-9 and TRBJ1-4, the complete variable domain is DTGVSQNPRHKITKRGQNVTFRCDPISEHNRLYWYRQTLGQGPEFLTYFQNEAQLEKSRLLSDRFSAERPKGSFSTLEIQRTEQGDSAMYLCASSSHLEKLFFGSGTQLSVL.

The chain uses TRBV7-3 and TRBJ2-3, with 9 bases identical to TRBD1. The CDR3 contains 15 residues. With 8 bases clipped from V and 3 bases from J, the junction kept 9 bases outside the gene matches. Germline CDR1 reads SGHTA; CDR2 reads FQGTGA. CDR3 residues: CASRAGTGKTDTQYF. In DNA form, the CDR3 reads TGTGCCAGCCGGGCCGGGACAGGGAAAACAGATACGCAGTATTTT.

The V call is TRBV27, the J call TRBJ1-1; D is uncertain. Trimming removed 6 bases at V and 2 bases at J, with 10 bases between. The CDR3 has 13 residues. The V gene's germline CDR1 is MNHEY and CDR2 SMNVEV (reference sequence). The CDR3 sequence is CASSIVVNTEAFF. CDR3 nucleotides: TGTGCCAGCAGCATTGTAGTAAACACTGAAGCTTTCTTT.

V gene TRBV10-3 combines with J gene TRBJ2-5; D uncertain. The CDR3 contains 14 residues. CDR1 is ENHRY, CDR2 SYGVKD, per germline. Trimming stripped 4 bases from V and 1 base from J, with 10 bases between. CDR3 nucleotides: TGTGCCATCAGTGGGAAGGCAGTCCAAGAGACCCAGTACTTC. It encodes CAISGKAVQETQYF.

The chain employs TRBV20-1 and TRBJ2-1, with TRBD2 identical over 9 bases. V trimming: 0 bases; J trimming: 8 bases; junction bases outside the gene matches: 8. Germline assignment: CDR1 DFQATT and CDR2 SNEGSKA (reference sequence). CDR3 size: 15 residues. This chain's CDR3 is CSARDWAGGGDEQFF. The CDR3 DNA reads TGCAGTGCTAGAGATTGGGCGGGAGGGGGCGATGAGCAGTTCTTC.

This clonotype came up a few times. The V call is TRBV7-2, the J call TRBJ2-3; 9 nucleotides line up with TRBD2. The CDR3 spans 16 residues. V was pared by 6 bases and J by 5 bases, with 12 bases of the junction left unmatched. Germline V gives CDR1 SGHTA, CDR2 FQGNSA. The CDR3 bases are TGTGCCAGCAGTCTCGGGGGCGGGAGGGCCAGAGATACGCAGTATTTT. It is translated as CASSLGGGRARDTQYF.

This clonotype has only a few counts. CDR3 nucleotides: TGCAGTGCTAGAGTATACGGGAACACTGAAGCTTTCTTT. It yields the protein CSARVYGNTEAFF. The rearrangement uses TRBV20-1 and TRBJ1-1, with unresolved D. CDR1 is DFQATT and CDR2 is SNEGSKA in the germline V gene (reference sequence). With 1 base removed from V and 1 base from J, the gap between germline ends came to 7 bases. The CDR3 has 13 amino acids.

V gene TRBV5-1 combines with J gene TRBJ2-1; 7 bases align to TRBD2. Germline trimming cut 1 base from V and 0 bases from J; bases unmatched to any gene: 7. CDR1 and CDR2 from the germline V gene are SGHRS and YFSETQ. The length of the CDR3 is 17 residues. The CDR3 DNA reads as TGCGCCAGCAGCTTGTATCCCGGGGGGACCTCCTACAATGAGCAGTTCTTC. This gives the protein CASSLYPGGTSYNEQFF. Complete variable domain (other parts from reference TRBV5-1 and TRBJ2-1): KAGVTQTPRYLIKTRGQQVTLSCSPISGHRSVSWYQQTPGQGLQFLFEYFSETQRNKGNFPGRFSGRQFSNSRSEMNVSTLELGDSALYLCASSLYPGGTSYNEQFFGPGTRLTVL.

The table lists this clonotype with a few counts. CDR3 loop: CAWSLLRDEQFF. For the CDR3, the DNA is TGTGCCTGGAGTCTTTTGCGGGATGAGCAGTTCTTC. V gene TRBV30 combines with J gene TRBJ2-1; maybe TRBD2 (5 bases). Germline CDR1 and CDR2: GTSNPN and SVGIG (reference sequence). The CDR3 has 12 residues. The V and J ends lost 2 bases and 8 bases respectively, with 10 bases between them.

This clonotype was detected a few times. This CDR3 reads CASSLRNLAEEQFF. The CDR3 region has the DNA TGTGCCAGCAGCTTAAGGAACCTAGCGGAGGAGCAGTTCTTC. The V gene is TRBV7-9, the J gene TRBJ2-1; 7 nucleotides line up with TRBD2. This CDR3 region has 14 residues. Germline loops: CDR1 SEHNR, CDR2 FQNEAQ (reference sequence). The J segment lost 10 bases and the V segment lost 2 bases, leaving 8 bases of the junction unmatched.